The 21 T cell receptor beta chains in this list originate from one sample, sequenced in a study of radiotherapy plus CTLA-4 blockade in lung cancer. The data were produced by immunoSEQ multiplex PCR, yet TCRdb's version contains in-frame clones alone and is incomplete. The repertoire has more than 95,000 clones, around 74% of them found once; the top ten carry around 3%. Sequences were derived from peripheral blood, sampled from a patient treated with radiotherapy plus ipilimumab. These receptors were obtained from a human donor with non-small cell lung cancer who had a partial response to radiotherapy plus ipilimumab. Some clones in this sample may be carry-over from other donors' samples.

This clone was counted a single time. The rearrangement joins TRBV18 to TRBJ2-2, with no clear D. V was shortened by 1 base and J by 0 bases, with 9 bases between the two germline ends. Germline values: CDR1 KGHSH, CDR2 LQKENI. The CDR3 is 16 residues long. CDR3 bases: TGTGCCAGCTCACCACGAGGAGTCGCGAACACCGGGGAGCTGTTTTTT. It yields the protein CASSPRGVANTGELFF.

In DNA form, the CDR3 reads TGTGCCAGCAGTGAAGCTTTTGCGGCAGATCCAAATCAGCCCCAGCATTTT. Amino acids: CASSEAFAADPNQPQHF. V is TRBV2 and J is TRBJ1-5; no clear D gene. V shed 0 bases and J shed 4 bases, with 16 bases lying between them. The length of the CDR3 is 17 residues. CDR1 SNHLY and CDR2 FYNNEI come from the germline V gene.

The gene calls are TRBV5-1 and TRBJ1-4; 7 bases are a match to TRBD1. From germline, CDR1 is SGHRS and CDR2 YFSETQ. The CDR3 runs 17 residues. The V segment lost 0 bases and the J segment 8 bases; nucleotides outside the gene matches: 13. CDR3 sequence: CASSLEVTRGRREKLFF. The CDR3 region has the DNA TGCGCCAGCAGCTTGGAGGTGACAAGGGGGCGTAGAGAAAAACTGTTTTTT.

J is TRBJ2-7 and V is TRBV6-6; TRBD2 matches at 13 bases. Looked up from germline, CDR1 is MNHNY and CDR2 is SVGAGI (reference sequence). V lost 3 bases, J lost 3 bases, and 2 bases stayed unmatched. The CDR3 has 15 amino acids. CDR3 residues: CASSYRTSGGYEQYF. The DNA for the CDR3 is TGTGCCAGCAGTTATCGGACTAGCGGGGGCTACGAGCAGTACTTC.

This clone showed up just once. The chain uses TRBV6-6 and TRBJ2-5; D perhaps matches TRBD2 (5 bases). The CDR3 has 15 amino acids. Germline V gene data show CDR1 as MNHNY and CDR2 as SVGAGI (reference sequence). The V end was cut by 1 base, the J end by 5 bases, with 14 bases between. This chain's CDR3 is CASSYWAGGGETQYF. CDR3 bases: TGTGCCAGCAGTTACTGGGCAGGAGGCGGCGAGACCCAGTACTTC.

CDR3 in amino acids: CASSSYSNQPQHF. The CDR3 nucleotides read TGTGCCAGCTCCTCTTATAGCAATCAGCCCCAGCATTTT. The chain has TRBV18 and TRBJ1-5, with unresolved D. The germline CDR1 and CDR2 sequences are KGHSH and LQKENI. Trimming removed 6 bases at V and 0 bases at J, with 6 bases between. The CDR3 runs to 13 residues.

The chain links TRBV7-9 to TRBJ2-5, with TRBD2 matching 14 bases. The CDR3 extends over 19 amino acids. Germline lookup yields CDR1 SEHNR and CDR2 FQNEAQ (reference sequence). The V and J ends lost 7 bases and 5 bases, in that order; junction bases with no gene match: 18. The CDR3 region has the DNA TGTGCCAGCACCTTGGGGACTAGCGGGAGAGTACCCGAGCCCGAGACCCAGTACTTC. Encoded protein: CASTLGTSGRVPEPETQYF.

This clone was counted once. The genes are TRBV28 and TRBJ2-5; 11 nucleotides line up with TRBD2. The CDR3 is 16 amino acids. J lost 4 bases, V lost 11 bases, and 15 bases had no gene match. Per the germline V gene, CDR1 is MDHEN and CDR2 is SYDVKM. CDR3 residues: CASSRGLTSGGETQYF. Written as DNA, the CDR3 is TGTGCCTCATCCCGGGGGTTAACTAGCGGGGGAGAGACCCAGTACTTC.

The chain joins TRBV11-3 to TRBJ2-7; D possibly corresponds to TRBD1 (5 bases). The V and J ends lost 5 bases and 3 bases respectively, with 8 bases between them. The V gene's germline CDR1 is SGHNT and CDR2 YENEEA. The CDR3 totals 12 residues. CDR3 sequence: CASSTGRYEQYF. The CDR3 DNA reads as TGTGCCAGCAGCACAGGACGCTACGAGCAGTACTTC.

This clone rates as medium-sized (0.01 to 0.1%). The V and J genes are TRBV19 and TRBJ2-7; 8 positions agree with TRBD1. Germline V gene sequence: CDR1 LNHDA, CDR2 SQIVND (reference sequence). The V and J ends lost 9 bases and 5 bases, in that order; junction bases with no gene match: 6. This CDR3 region has 12 residues. CDR3 sequence: CASRQGYHEQYF. CDR3 coding DNA: TGTGCCAGCCGACAGGGGTACCACGAGCAGTACTTC.

The chain links TRBV7-3 to TRBJ2-3, with D possibly matching TRBD2 (6 bases). This CDR3 region has 16 residues. Trimming removed 1 base from V and 4 bases from J, with 15 bases in between. Germline V lookup: CDR1 SGHTA, CDR2 FQGTGA. The CDR3 DNA is TGTGCCAGCAGCTTAAGCGCGCGGGGCTCGGCAGATACGCAGTATTTT. It specifies CASSLSARGSADTQYF.

The rearrangement links TRBV5-1 to TRBJ2-5; 10 positions agree with TRBD1. The J call is doubtful: the DNA matches TRBJ2-7 better. The CDR3 has 17 residues. Per the germline V gene, CDR1 is SGHRS and CDR2 is YFSETQ. Written as DNA, the CDR3 is TGCGCCAGCAGCTTGGGGTCCCCGGGACAGGGGTCCTACGAGCAGTACTTC. Residues: CASSLGSPGQGSYEQYF.

This sequence joins TRBV29-1 and TRBJ1-4, with 7 bases lining up with TRBD1. This CDR3 spans 13 amino acids. V was pared by 4 bases and J by 7 bases, with 6 bases of the junction left unmatched. CDR1 is SQVTM, CDR2 ANQGSEA, per germline. The CDR3 DNA follows: TGCAGCGTTGTGAAGGGGGCCGGTGAAAAACTGTTTTTT. The encoded protein is CSVVKGAGEKLFF. The full variable domain, rest sourced from reference TRBV29-1 and TRBJ1-4, is SAVISQKPSRDICQRGTSLTIQCQVDSQVTMMFWYRQQPGQSLTLIATANQGSEATYESGFVIDKFPISRPNLTFSTLTVSNMSPEDSSIYLCSVVKGAGEKLFFGSGTQLSVL.

This chain uses TRBV6-4 with TRBJ2-1, with 7 bases aligning to TRBD1. The junction had 8 bases not matched to a gene; V was cut back by 6 bases and J by 3 bases. Germline values: CDR1 MRHNA, CDR2 SNTAGT. This CDR3 spans 15 amino acids. As DNA, the CDR3 is TGTGCCAGCAGGGGACAGCGAAAACTCTACAATGAGCAGTTCTTC. It encodes CASRGQRKLYNEQFF.

The genes are TRBV5-4 and TRBJ2-5, with TRBD2 as a possible D gene (6 bases). The V end was cut by 0 bases, the J end by 5 bases, with 14 bases between. The germline V gene has CDR1 SGHNT and CDR2 YYREEE (reference sequence). The CDR3 is made up of 15 amino acids. The CDR3 DNA follows: TGTGCCAGCAGCTTGGCTGGCCGAGGGAGGGAGACCCAGTACTTC. Translating gives CASSLAGRGRETQYF.

The rearrangement links TRBV19 to TRBJ1-2; a weak D match, TRBD1 (5 bases). Per the germline V gene, CDR1 is LNHDA and CDR2 is SQIVND (reference sequence). The ends were cut back, 0 bases at V and 8 bases at J, with 19 bases in the middle. The CDR3 sequence is 16 residues long. CDR3 residues: CASSIDLAAGVRGYTF. CDR3 nucleotide sequence: TGTGCCAGTAGTATAGATCTAGCAGCGGGGGTAAGAGGCTACACCTTC. The full variable domain, in which reference TRBV19 and TRBJ1-2 provide the parts outside the CDR3, is DGGITQSPKYLFRKEGQNVTLSCEQNLNHDAMYWYRQDPGQGLRLIYYSQIVNDFQKGDIAEGYSVSREKKESFPLTVTSAQKNPTAFYLCASSIDLAAGVRGYTFGSGTRLTVV.

The chain uses TRBV7-2 and TRBJ2-2; D remains unclear. The CDR3 consists of 13 residues. Per the germline V gene, CDR1 is SGHTA and CDR2 is FQGNSA. Trimming stripped 1 base from V and 6 bases from J, with 6 bases between. CDR3 DNA sequence: TGTGCCAGCAGCTTAGTTTTAGCCGGGGAGCTGTTTTTT. Translated: CASSLVLAGELFF.

This chain connects TRBV7-2 to TRBJ2-5; D uncertain. From germline, CDR1 is SGHTA and CDR2 FQGNSA. V shed 4 bases and J shed 5 bases, with 11 bases lying between them. The CDR3 totals 13 residues. CDR3 bases: TGTGCCAGCAGCTCTGACCTCGGGGAGACCCAGTACTTC. As protein: CASSSDLGETQYF.

This sequence joins TRBV2 and TRBJ2-5; the D is unclear. The CDR3 spans 12 residues. Trimming stripped 7 bases from V and 5 bases from J, with 11 bases between. Germline lookup yields CDR1 SNHLY and CDR2 FYNNEI. CDR3 coding DNA: TGTGCCAGCATTCTCGAGGTGGAGACCCAGTACTTC. This gives the protein CASILEVETQYF.

The chain combines TRBV28 with TRBJ1-2; 7 nucleotides agree with TRBD1. V gave up 5 bases and J gave up 4 bases; unmatched junction bases: 4. CDR3 length equals 13 residues. Germline assignment: CDR1 MDHEN and CDR2 SYDVKM. The CDR3 region is CASSPGQLYGYTF. CDR3 nucleotide sequence: TGTGCCAGCAGTCCGGGACAGCTCTATGGCTACACCTTC.

The CDR3 loop reads CASSPGLAANEQFF. The CDR3 DNA sequence: TGTGCCAGCAGCCCGGGACTAGCTGCCAATGAGCAGTTCTTC. This chain connects TRBV7-3 to TRBJ2-1; 9 bases align to TRBD2. The CDR3 contains 14 residues. The germline V gene has CDR1 SGHTA and CDR2 FQGTGA. With V trimmed by 5 bases and J by 6 bases, 5 bases remained unmatched.